This T cell receptor (beta chain) was recorded in a study of T cells in Graves' hyperthyroidism and ophthalmopathy. Overall study findings and caveats: Ophthalmopathy, as predicted by the model, came a median around 7 months after the prediction. Among clonotypes expanded in thyroid above 0.001, most were also found in blood. Ophthalmopathy stood apart from stable hyperthyroidism in a 13 V-J model.

The source of the PBMCs was approximately 9.5 ml of fresh peripheral blood. TCR beta CDR3 region amplification was performed from RNA transcripts. Carried out on the TCR CDR3, a first-round RT-PCR used the HTBI primer set. TCRdb re-analysed the multiplex PCR reads in MiXCR, keeping a single row per CDR3 protein. The table records 600,000 or so distinct CDR3 sequences, 13% to 15% of them present only once. Ten or more counts support this clonotype. Its target is not known. Germline V gene sequence: CDR1 KGHDR, CDR2 SFDVKD. The V end was cut by 4 bases, the J end by 0 bases, with 8 bases between. The CDR3 loop spans 14 amino acids.

The rearrangement uses TRBV24-1 and TRBJ1-2; D is unresolved. The TCR sequence derives from a woman aged 18 to 35 with Graves' ophthalmopathy. Sequences were obtained from blood. The CDR3 DNA reads TGTGCCACCAGTGACCAACACGCTAACTATGGCTACACCTTC. Translated: CATSDQHANYGYTF.